This paragraph reports one T cell receptor (beta chain). Its specificity is unknown. Only in-frame clones appear in the TCRdb table, and some are missing; sequencing was by immunoSEQ multiplex PCR. The data show 200,000 or so clones, 70% to 85% seen once. These data originate in a study of cytomegalovirus exposure and HLA in healthy donors. The CDR3 has 14 residues. Per the germline V gene, CDR1 is MNHEY and CDR2 is SMNVEV (reference sequence). V lost 5 bases and J lost 0, with 10 bases in between. General observations from the study: Usually a TCR sequence was rare, but some public TCRs were found in many donors. The study put some 160 TCR beta chains on its list as cytomegalovirus-associated.

This TCR came from a woman in her 30s in good health and CMV-seropositive. The specimen was PBMCs. The chain joins TRBV27 to TRBJ2-5; D is unclear. CDR3 amino acids: CASSPTQYQETQYF. The CDR3 DNA reads TGTGCCAGCAGTCCAACACAGTACCAAGAGACCCAGTACTTC.